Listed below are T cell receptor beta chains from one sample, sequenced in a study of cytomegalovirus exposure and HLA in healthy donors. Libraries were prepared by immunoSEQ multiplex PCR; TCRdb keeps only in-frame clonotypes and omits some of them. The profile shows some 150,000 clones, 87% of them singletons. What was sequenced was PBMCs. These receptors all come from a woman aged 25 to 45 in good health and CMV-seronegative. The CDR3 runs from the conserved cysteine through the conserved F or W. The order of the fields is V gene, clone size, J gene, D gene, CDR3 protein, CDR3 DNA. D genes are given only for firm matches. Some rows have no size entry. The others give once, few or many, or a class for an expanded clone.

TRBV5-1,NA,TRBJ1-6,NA,CASSLSPGQGSPLHF,TGCGCCAGCAGCTTGTCACCGGGACAAGGTTCACCCCTCCACTTT
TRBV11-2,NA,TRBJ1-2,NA,CASSSSRGDGRGYTF,TGTGCCAGCAGCTCTAGCAGGGGTGACGGGAGGGGCTACACCTTC
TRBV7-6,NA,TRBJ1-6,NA,CASSLGKTYNSSLHF,TGTGCCAGCAGCTTGGGCAAGACCTATAATTCATCCCTCCACTTT
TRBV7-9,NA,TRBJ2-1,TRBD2,CASRKSGGGEIYNEQFF,TGTGCCAGCAGGAAATCAGGCGGGGGGGAGATCTACAATGAGCAGTTCTTC
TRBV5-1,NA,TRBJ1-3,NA,CASSTGISGNTIYF,TGCGCCAGCAGCACCGGTATCTCGGGAAACACCATATATTTT
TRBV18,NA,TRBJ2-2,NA,CASSLGPGELFF,TGTGCCAGCTCACTGGGGCCCGGGGAGCTGTTTTTT
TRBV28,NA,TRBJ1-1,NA,CASSFGTGSLNTEAFF,TGTGCCAGCAGTTTCGGGACCGGGAGCCTGAACACTGAAGCTTTCTTT
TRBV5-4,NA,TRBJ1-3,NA,CASSYTGRGASGNTIYF,TGTGCCAGCAGCTATACAGGGAGGGGGGCCTCTGGAAACACCATATATTTT
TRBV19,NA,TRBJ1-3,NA,CATAHNSGNTIYF,TGTGCCACCGCACACAACTCTGGAAACACCATATATTTT
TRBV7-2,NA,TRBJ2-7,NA,CASSLPTYEQYF,TGTGCCAGCAGCCTGCCCACCTACGAGCAGTACTTC
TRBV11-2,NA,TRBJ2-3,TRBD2,CASSAGLAGVPDTQYF,TGTGCCAGCAGCGCGGGACTAGCGGGAGTTCCAGATACGCAGTATTTT
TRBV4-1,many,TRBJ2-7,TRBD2,CASSQLDLGLAGGEQYF,TGCGCCAGCAGCCAACTGGACCTGGGACTAGCGGGTGGCGAGCAGTACTTC
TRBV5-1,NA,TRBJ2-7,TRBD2,CASSLGGSRSYEQYF,TGCGCCAGCAGCTTGGGCGGGAGTAGGTCCTACGAGCAGTACTTC
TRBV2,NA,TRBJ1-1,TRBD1,CASSFNRGNTEAFF,TGTGCCAGCAGTTTTAACAGGGGTAACACTGAAGCTTTCTTT
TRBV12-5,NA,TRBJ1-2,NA,CASGFGGANYGYTF,TGTGCTAGTGGCTTCGGGGGGGCTAACTATGGCTACACCTTC
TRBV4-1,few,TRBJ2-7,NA,CASSQGPEQYF,TGCGCCAGCAGCCAAGGGCCCGAGCAGTACTTC
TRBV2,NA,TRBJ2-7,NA,CASSSTYEQYF,TGTGCCAGCAGTTCCACTTACGAGCAGTACTTC
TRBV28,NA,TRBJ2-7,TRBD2,CASSSRSGRADYEQYF,TGTGCCAGCAGTTCCCGTAGCGGGAGGGCGGACTACGAGCAGTACTTC
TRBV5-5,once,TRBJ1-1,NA,CASTYRVDITEAFF,TGTGCCAGCACTTACAGGGTAGATATCACTGAAGCTTTCTTT
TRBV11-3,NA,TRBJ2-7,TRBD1,CASSSAGTGPYEQYF,TGTGCCAGCAGCTCCGCCGGGACAGGGCCCTACGAGCAGTACTTC
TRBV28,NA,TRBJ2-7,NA,CASSSVYEQYF,TGTGCCAGCAGTTCCGTGTACGAGCAGTACTTC
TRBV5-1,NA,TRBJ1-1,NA,CASRGGGNTEAFF,TGCGCCAGCCGGGGTGGAGGGAACACTGAAGCTTTCTTT
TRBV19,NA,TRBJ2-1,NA,CASSKATSSGEQFF,TGTGCCAGTAGTAAGGCTACCTCATCAGGTGAGCAGTTCTTC